This T cell receptor (beta chain) is drawn from a study of OX40 agonist ivuxolimab in advanced cancers. The study's findings and limits: The 0.1-3.0 mg/kg partial responders had among the lowest clonal expansion.

Patients with autoimmune history or systemic immunosuppression were excluded. Generated by immunoSEQ multiplex PCR, the TCRdb table keeps only in-frame clones and is missing some. This table has roughly 81,000 clones, around 89% appearing once. Details on this clone: Its antigen is not identified.

The germline CDR1 and CDR2 sequences are SEHNR and FQNEAQ (reference sequence). Trimming stripped 5 bases from V and 7 bases from J, with 17 bases between. The CDR3 has 15 amino acids. The clonotype originates from an adult with an advanced solid tumor such as melanoma, head and neck, liver or kidney cancer. The input for sequencing was CD4+ or CD8+ T cells sorted from blood, taken in a trial of the OX40 agonist ivuxolimab. The rearrangement uses TRBV7-9 and TRBJ2-2; TRBD1 is a possible D gene (6 bases). CDR3 region: CASSPTGLQGGELFF. For the CDR3, the DNA is TGTGCCAGCAGCCCTACAGGGTTGCAAGGCGGGGAGCTGTTTTTT.